Below, one T cell receptor beta chain is given with its context. Its antigen is unknown. This specimen belongs to a study of T cells after yellow fever vaccination. Overall study context: Preparation used SMART-Seq v4 Ultra Low Input for the low-cell-number fractions. Findings and limits, study-wide: Weaker overall was a secondary response that nonetheless peaked faster, on day 5 versus 15. Subsequent booster samples again held most clones from primary vaccination (roughly 96% CD4, 85% to 90% CD8).

The V end was cut by 5 bases, the J end by 10 bases, with 22 bases between. The CDR3 totals 15 residues. In germline, CDR1 is LNHDA, CDR2 SQIVND (reference sequence). 5'RACE template switching added a universal primer site and UMIs to TCR cDNA. Each CDR3 protein gets one entry after TCRdb re-called the 5' RACE reads with MiXCR. The sample consists of 450,000 to 650,000 distinct CDR3 sequences, about 13% of them appearing once. This chain joins TRBV19 and TRBJ2-3; D possibly uses TRBD1 or TRBD2 (5 bases each). Sequencing was performed on PBMCs, taken on the day of the yellow fever booster vaccination. The origin of this receptor is a man between 25 and 39 years old who received the YFV17D yellow fever vaccine. As DNA, the CDR3 is TGTGCCAGTAGTTCCACCGGGACCCGCTACGAAGCGCAGTATTTT. Amino acids: CASSSTGTRYEAQYF.